This T cell receptor beta chain was captured in a study of Graves' ophthalmopathy and Graves' hyperthyroidism. V trimming: 1 base; J trimming: 5 bases; junction bases outside the gene matches: 9. The CDR3 runs to 16 residues. The germline gives CDR1 SGHDN, CDR2 FVKESK. The study excluded patients with other autoimmune diseases, uncontrolled infections, pregnancy or lactation. Amplifying from RNA transcripts, the study obtained TCR beta CDR3 regions. The first-round RT-PCR employed HTBI primers together with the Qiagen OneStep RT-PCR kit. A multiplex PCR was then performed as the second round. A single record per CDR3 protein comes from TCRdb applying MiXCR to the multiplex PCR reads. The sample contains about 740,000 distinct CDR3 sequences, 40% of which appear only once. Whole-study results and caveats: An approximately 82% specificity and about 90% sensitivity were achieved by a 13-signature model that separated ophthalmopathy from stable hyperthyroidism. Blood repertoires reportedly contained most expanded thyroid clonotypes above 0.001 frequency.

This clonotype was counted between two and nine times. Its antigen is undetermined. This receptor was taken from an adult man with Graves' ophthalmopathy. V usage is TRBV14 and J usage is TRBJ2-5; 8 bases align to TRBD1. The sample comprised peripheral blood. CDR3 coding DNA: TGTGCCAGCAGCCAAGTCGGCAGGGGGCTTCGGGAGACCCAGTACTTC. Protein sequence: CASSQVGRGLRETQYF.